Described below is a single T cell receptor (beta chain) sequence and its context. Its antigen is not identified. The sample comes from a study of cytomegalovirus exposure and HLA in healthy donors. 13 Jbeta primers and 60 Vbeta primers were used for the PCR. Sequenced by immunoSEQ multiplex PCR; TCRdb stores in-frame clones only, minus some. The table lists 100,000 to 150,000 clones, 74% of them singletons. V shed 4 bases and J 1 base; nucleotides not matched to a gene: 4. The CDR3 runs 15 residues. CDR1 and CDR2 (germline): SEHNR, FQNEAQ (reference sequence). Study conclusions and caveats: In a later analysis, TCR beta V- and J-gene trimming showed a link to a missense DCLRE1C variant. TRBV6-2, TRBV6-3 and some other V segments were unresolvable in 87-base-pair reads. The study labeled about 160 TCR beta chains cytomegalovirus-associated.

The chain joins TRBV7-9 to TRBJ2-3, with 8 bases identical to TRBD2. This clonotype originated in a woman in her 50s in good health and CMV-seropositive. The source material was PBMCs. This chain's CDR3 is CASSWAGGRTDTQYF. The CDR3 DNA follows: TGTGCCAGCAGCTGGGCGGGGGGCCGCACAGATACGCAGTATTTT.